These 12 T cell receptor beta chains were sequenced from one sample in a study of cytomegalovirus exposure and HLA in healthy donors. The table came from immunoSEQ multiplex PCR; TCRdb's copy has only in-frame clones and leaves some out. The repertoire includes 300,000 to 400,000 clones, 70% to 90% of them detected once, and about 0.96% sits in the top ten. Sample: PBMCs. These receptors originate from a man aged 25 to 40 in good health and CMV-seronegative.

The J gene is TRBJ1-1, the V gene TRBV7-9; no clear D gene. Trimming pared 2 bases from V and 8 bases from J, leaving 9 bases between. Germline values: CDR1 SEHNR, CDR2 FQNEAQ (reference sequence). The CDR3 has 12 residues. The CDR3 bases are TGTGCCAGCAGCTTATTAGCGCAGGAAGCTTTCTTT. It is translated as CASSLLAQEAFF.

The J gene is TRBJ2-7, the V gene TRBV10-1, with D tentatively TRBD2 (7 bases). V was trimmed by 4 bases and J by 4 bases, leaving 17 bases between them. The CDR3 is 15 amino acids. Per germline, CDR1 WNHNN and CDR2 SYGVQD (reference sequence). CDR3 sequence reads: CASSGSGGLGYEQYF. CDR3 nucleotide sequence: TGCGCCAGCAGTGGGTCCGGGGGGCTTGGTTACGAGCAGTACTTC.

This chain joins TRBV10-2 and TRBJ1-1, with 9 bases that match TRBD1. This CDR3 comprises 15 residues. Germline CDR1 WSHSY, CDR2 SAAADI. V lost 0 bases to trimming and J lost 6 bases; unmatched junction nucleotides: 5. The CDR3 protein is CASSESTGGWAEAFF. CDR3 DNA sequence: TGCGCCAGCAGTGAGTCGACAGGGGGTTGGGCTGAAGCTTTCTTT.

The genes are TRBV27 and TRBJ2-7, with 9 bases lining up with TRBD1. V shed 5 bases, J shed 7 bases, and the junction held 9 bases outside the gene matches. Germline V gives CDR1 MNHEY, CDR2 SMNVEV (reference sequence). The CDR3 extends over 14 amino acids. The CDR3 sequence: CASSPGQGVGEQYF. The CDR3 coding sequence is TGTGCCAGCAGTCCGGGACAGGGAGTCGGGGAGCAGTACTTC.

The V gene is TRBV5-1, the J gene TRBJ1-3; D is uncertain. The CDR3 spans 15 residues. The germline V gene has CDR1 SGHRS and CDR2 YFSETQ. V was clipped by 0 bases and J by 2 bases, with 9 bases between them. The DNA of the CDR3 is TGCGCCAGCAGCTTGGGCCAGTCAACTGGAAACACCATATATTTT. It is translated as CASSLGQSTGNTIYF.

In its sample, this clone was seen a few times. The chain couples TRBV9 to TRBJ2-7; 8 bases line up with TRBD1. Germline V CDR1 and CDR2: SGDLS, YYNGEE. The CDR3 has 16 residues. J lost 4 bases, V lost 3 bases, and 12 bases had no gene match. For the CDR3, the DNA is TGTGCCAGCAGCGGTGCCGGGACAGGAACTCCTTACGAGCAGTACTTC. Amino acids: CASSGAGTGTPYEQYF.

The rearrangement uses TRBV5-4 and TRBJ1-2; no definite D call. CDR3 length equals 13 residues. Looked up from germline, CDR1 is SGHNT and CDR2 is YYREEE (reference sequence). The V end lost 2 bases, the J end lost 4 bases, and 9 bases lay between the germline ends. For the CDR3, the DNA is TGTGCCAGCAGCTTTTTAGAGAGCTATGGCTACACCTTC. This sequence encodes CASSFLESYGYTF.

This clone was seen just once. The chain carries TRBV5-1 and TRBJ2-3; 8 positions match TRBD1. The germline V gene has CDR1 SGHRS and CDR2 YFSETQ. The CDR3 has 15 residues. Losses at the gene ends were 3 bases for V and 4 bases for J; bases not matched to a gene: 7. The CDR3 spells CASSWTGNQPDTQYF. The CDR3 DNA is TGCGCCAGCAGCTGGACAGGGAACCAGCCAGATACGCAGTATTTT.

The chain employs TRBV12-5 and TRBJ2-3, with a possible D match to TRBD2 (5 bases). Looked up from germline, CDR1 is LGHNT and CDR2 is FRNRAP. Trimming cost V 0 bases and J 4 bases, with 5 bases left between them. The length of the CDR3 is 13 residues. For the CDR3, the DNA is TGTGCTAGTGGTTTGGTACTAGCAGATACGCAGTATTTT. This encodes CASGLVLADTQYF.

This rearrangement joins TRBV7-9 to TRBJ2-7, with 7 positions matching TRBD2. Germline V CDR1 and CDR2: SEHNR, FQNEAQ (reference sequence). V gave up 3 bases and J gave up 5 bases; unmatched junction bases: 4. The CDR3 contains 13 residues. CDR3 in amino acids: CASSFSGFNEQYF. CDR3 sequence (DNA): TGTGCCAGCAGCTTTAGCGGGTTTAACGAGCAGTACTTC.

The chain recombines TRBV14 with TRBJ2-1, with TRBD2 matching 11 bases. Trimming cost V 1 base and J 5 bases; bases outside gene matches: 10. This CDR3 comprises 18 residues. Germline V gene data show CDR1 as SGHDN and CDR2 as FVKESK. The CDR3 region has the DNA TGTGCCAGCAGCCAAGGGCTAGCGGGGGGATCGAAGGACAATGAGCAGTTCTTC. This translates into CASSQGLAGGSKDNEQFF.

This CDR3 is CASSFSGSPAYGYTF. CDR3 nucleotides: TGTGCCAGCAGCTTTAGCGGCAGCCCTGCCTATGGCTACACCTTC. This chain uses TRBV5-5 with TRBJ1-2; D gene ambiguous. The germline V gene has CDR1 SGHKS and CDR2 YYEKEE (reference sequence). The CDR3 has 15 amino acids. V was trimmed by 2 bases and J by 4 bases, leaving 15 bases between them.